This TCR beta chain emerged from a study of cytomegalovirus exposure and HLA in healthy donors. CDR1 LNHDA and CDR2 SQIVND come from the germline V gene (reference sequence). The CDR3 runs 14 residues. V dropped 7 bases and J dropped 7; count of bases not matched to a gene: 6. General observations from the study: Using the classifier, cytomegalovirus status was reportedly diagnosed with high specificity and sensitivity.

This clone was seen repeatedly, ten times or more. Antigen unknown. The table came from immunoSEQ multiplex PCR; TCRdb's copy has only in-frame clones and leaves some out. The sample contains approximately 150,000 clones, around four fifths of which appear only once. The chain recombines TRBV19 with TRBJ1-6; TRBD1 matches 8 bases. The source is a man aged 25-45 years in good health and CMV-seropositive. Sequencing was carried out using PBMCs. The DNA of the CDR3 is TGTGCCAGTACCCGGGACAGGAAGAATTCACCCCTCCACTTT. Its translation: CASTRDRKNSPLHF.